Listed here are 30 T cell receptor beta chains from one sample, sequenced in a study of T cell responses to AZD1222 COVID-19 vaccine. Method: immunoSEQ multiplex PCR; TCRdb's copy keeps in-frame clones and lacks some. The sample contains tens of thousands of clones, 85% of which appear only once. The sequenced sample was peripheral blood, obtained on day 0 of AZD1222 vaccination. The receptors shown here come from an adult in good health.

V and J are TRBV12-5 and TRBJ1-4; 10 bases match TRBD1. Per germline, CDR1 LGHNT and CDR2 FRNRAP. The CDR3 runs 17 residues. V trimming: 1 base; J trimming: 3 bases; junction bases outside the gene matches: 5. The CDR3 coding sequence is TGTGCTAGTGGTTTGGGGGGACAGGGGAGCGCTAATGAAAAACTGTTTTTT. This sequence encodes CASGLGGQGSANEKLFF.

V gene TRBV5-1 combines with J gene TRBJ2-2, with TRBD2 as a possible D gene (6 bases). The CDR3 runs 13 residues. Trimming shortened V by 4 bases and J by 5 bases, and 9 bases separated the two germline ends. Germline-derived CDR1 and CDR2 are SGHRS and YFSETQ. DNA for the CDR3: TGCGCCAGCAGCGGAGGGGTAACCGGGGAGCTGTTTTTT. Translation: CASSGGVTGELFF.

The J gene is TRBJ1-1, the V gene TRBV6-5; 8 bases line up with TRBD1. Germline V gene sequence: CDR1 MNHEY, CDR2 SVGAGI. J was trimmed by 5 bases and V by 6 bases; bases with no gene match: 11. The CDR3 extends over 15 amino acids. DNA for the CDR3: TGTGCCAGCAGCGAGCGACAGGGGCATCCAACTGAAGCTTTCTTT. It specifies CASSERQGHPTEAFF.

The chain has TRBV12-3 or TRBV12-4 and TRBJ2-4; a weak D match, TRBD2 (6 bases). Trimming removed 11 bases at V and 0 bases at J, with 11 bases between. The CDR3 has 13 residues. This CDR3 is CASGTLAKNIQYF. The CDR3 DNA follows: TGTGCCTCGGGGACTCTAGCCAAAAACATTCAGTACTTC.

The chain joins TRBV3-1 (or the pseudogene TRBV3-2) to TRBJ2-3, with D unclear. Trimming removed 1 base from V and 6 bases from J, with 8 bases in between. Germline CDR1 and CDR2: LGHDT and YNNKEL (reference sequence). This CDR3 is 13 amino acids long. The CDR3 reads CASSQAFGDTQYF. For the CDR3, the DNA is TGTGCCAGCAGCCAAGCCTTCGGGGATACGCAGTATTTT.

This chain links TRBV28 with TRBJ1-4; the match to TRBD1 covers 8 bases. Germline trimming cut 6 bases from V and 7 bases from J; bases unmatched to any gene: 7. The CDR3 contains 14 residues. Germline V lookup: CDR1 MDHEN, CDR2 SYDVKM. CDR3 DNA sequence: TGTGCCAGCAGGGAACAGGGGGACTCTGAAAAACTGTTTTTT. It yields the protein CASREQGDSEKLFF.

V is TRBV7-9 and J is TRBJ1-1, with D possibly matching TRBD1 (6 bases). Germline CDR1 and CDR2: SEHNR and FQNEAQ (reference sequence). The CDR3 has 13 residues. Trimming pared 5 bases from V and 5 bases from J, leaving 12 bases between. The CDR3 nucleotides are TGTGCCAGCAGCCCACAGGGTGTAACTGAAGCTTTCTTT. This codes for CASSPQGVTEAFF.

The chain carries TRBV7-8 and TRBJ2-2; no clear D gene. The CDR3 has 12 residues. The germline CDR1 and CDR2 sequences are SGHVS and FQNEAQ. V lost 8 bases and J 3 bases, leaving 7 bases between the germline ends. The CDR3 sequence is CASRQHTGELFF. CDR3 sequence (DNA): TGTGCCAGCCGGCAGCACACCGGGGAGCTGTTTTTT.

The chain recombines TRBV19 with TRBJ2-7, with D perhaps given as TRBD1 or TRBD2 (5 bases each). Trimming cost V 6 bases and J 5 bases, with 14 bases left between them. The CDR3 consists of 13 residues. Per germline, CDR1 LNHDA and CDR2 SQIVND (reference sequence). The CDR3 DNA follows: TGTGCCAGTAGAGGACGAGGGGACGACGAGCAGTACTTC. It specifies CASRGRGDDEQYF. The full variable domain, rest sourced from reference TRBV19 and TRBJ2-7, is DGGITQSPKYLFRKEGQNVTLSCEQNLNHDAMYWYRQDPGQGLRLIYYSQIVNDFQKGDIAEGYSVSREKKESFPLTVTSAQKNPTAFYLCASRGRGDDEQYFGPGTRLTVT.

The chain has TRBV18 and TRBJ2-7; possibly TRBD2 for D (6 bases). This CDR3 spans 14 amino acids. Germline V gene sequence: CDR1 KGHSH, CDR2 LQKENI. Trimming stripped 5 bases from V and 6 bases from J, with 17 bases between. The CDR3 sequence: CASSYFFRGGEQYF. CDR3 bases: TGTGCCAGCTCATACTTTTTTCGGGGAGGCGAGCAGTACTTC.

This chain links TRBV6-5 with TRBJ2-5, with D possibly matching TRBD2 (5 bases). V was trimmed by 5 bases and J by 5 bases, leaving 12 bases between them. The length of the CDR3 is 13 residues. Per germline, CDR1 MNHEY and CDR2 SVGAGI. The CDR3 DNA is TGTGCCAGCAGTAACCTAGCTGCCGAGACCCAGTACTTC. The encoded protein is CASSNLAAETQYF.

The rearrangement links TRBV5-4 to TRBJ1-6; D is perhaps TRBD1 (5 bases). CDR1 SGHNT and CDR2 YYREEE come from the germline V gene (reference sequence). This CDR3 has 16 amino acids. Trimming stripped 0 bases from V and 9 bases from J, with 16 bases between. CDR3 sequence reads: CASSLVRGLRSSPLHF. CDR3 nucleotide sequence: TGTGCCAGCAGCTTGGTAAGGGGCCTAAGAAGTTCACCCCTCCACTTT.

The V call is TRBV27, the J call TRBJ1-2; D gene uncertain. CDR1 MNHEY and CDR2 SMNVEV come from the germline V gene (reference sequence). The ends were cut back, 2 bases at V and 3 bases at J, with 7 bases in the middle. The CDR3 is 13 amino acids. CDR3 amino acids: CASSLVADYGYTF. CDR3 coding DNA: TGTGCCAGCAGTTTAGTGGCAGACTATGGCTACACCTTC.

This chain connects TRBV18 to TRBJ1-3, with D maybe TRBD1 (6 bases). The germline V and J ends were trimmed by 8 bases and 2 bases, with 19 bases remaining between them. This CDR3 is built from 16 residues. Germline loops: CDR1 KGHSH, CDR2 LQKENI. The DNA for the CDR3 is TGTGCCAGCCTACCACAGGGTTCCGGAGCTGGAAACACCATATATTTT. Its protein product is CASLPQGSGAGNTIYF.

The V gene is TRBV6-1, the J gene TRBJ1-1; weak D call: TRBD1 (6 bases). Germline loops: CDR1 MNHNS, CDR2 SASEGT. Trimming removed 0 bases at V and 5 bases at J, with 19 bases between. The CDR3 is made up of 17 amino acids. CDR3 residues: CASSEATRWGQWTEAFF. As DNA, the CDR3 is TGTGCCAGCAGTGAAGCGACGAGATGGGGGCAGTGGACTGAAGCTTTCTTT.

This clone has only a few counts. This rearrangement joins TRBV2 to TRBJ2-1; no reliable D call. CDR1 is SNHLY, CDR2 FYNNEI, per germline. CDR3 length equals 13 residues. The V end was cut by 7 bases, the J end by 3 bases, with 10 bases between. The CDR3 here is CASKRQNYNEQFF. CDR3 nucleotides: TGTGCCAGCAAACGGCAAAACTACAATGAGCAGTTCTTC.

The CDR3 here is CASSRTGTANSPLHF. CDR3 DNA: TGTGCCAGTAGTCGTACCGGGACAGCGAATTCACCCCTCCACTTT. J is TRBJ1-6 and V is TRBV19, with TRBD1 matching over 7 bases. This CDR3 spans 15 amino acids. Trimming took 5 bases from V and 7 from J; bases not matched to a gene: 8. Germline-derived CDR1 and CDR2 are LNHDA and SQIVND (reference sequence).

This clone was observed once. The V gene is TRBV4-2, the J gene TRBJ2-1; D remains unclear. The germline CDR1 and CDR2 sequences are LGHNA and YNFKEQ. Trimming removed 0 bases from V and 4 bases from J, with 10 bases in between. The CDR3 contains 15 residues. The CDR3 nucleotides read TGTGCCAGCAGCCAAGAAAGACTGCCGTACAATGAGCAGTTCTTC. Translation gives CASSQERLPYNEQFF.

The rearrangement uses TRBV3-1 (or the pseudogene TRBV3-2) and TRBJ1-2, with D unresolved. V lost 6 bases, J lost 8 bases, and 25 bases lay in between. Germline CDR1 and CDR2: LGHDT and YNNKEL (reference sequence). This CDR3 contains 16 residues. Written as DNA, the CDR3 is TGTGCCAGCAGTCGCCAAGCAGCGGGTGGCGTTGAGGGCTACACCTTC. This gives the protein CASSRQAAGGVEGYTF.

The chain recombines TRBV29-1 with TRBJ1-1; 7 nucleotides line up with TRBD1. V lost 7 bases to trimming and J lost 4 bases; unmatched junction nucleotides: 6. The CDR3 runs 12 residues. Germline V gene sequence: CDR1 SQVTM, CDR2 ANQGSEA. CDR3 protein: CSGRAGGTEAFF. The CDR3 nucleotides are TGCAGCGGGAGGGCAGGGGGCACTGAAGCTTTCTTT. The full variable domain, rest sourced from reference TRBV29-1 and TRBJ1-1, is SAVISQKPSRDICQRGTSLTIQCQVDSQVTMMFWYRQQPGQSLTLIATANQGSEATYESGFVIDKFPISRPNLTFSTLTVSNMSPEDSSIYLCSGRAGGTEAFFGQGTRLTVV.

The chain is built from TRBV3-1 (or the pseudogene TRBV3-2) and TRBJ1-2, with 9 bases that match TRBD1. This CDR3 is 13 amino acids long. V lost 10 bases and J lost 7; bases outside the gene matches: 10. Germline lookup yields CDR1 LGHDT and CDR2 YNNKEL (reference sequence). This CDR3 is CATTTGGESGYTF. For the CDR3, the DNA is TGTGCCACTACGACAGGGGGAGAGAGTGGCTACACCTTC.

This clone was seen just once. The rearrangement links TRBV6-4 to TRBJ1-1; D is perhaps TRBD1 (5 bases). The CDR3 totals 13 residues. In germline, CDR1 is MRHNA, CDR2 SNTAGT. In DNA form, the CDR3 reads TGTGACGACTTCGGGACGGCAATCTCCGAAGCTTTCTTT. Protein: CDDFGTAISEAFF.

The CDR3 DNA sequence: TGTGCCAGCAGCAGTGGACAGGGGGGTACCCAGTACTTC. Protein: CASSSGQGGTQYF. The chain recombines TRBV6-5 with TRBJ2-5; 10 bases agree with TRBD1. Germline assignment: CDR1 MNHEY and CDR2 SVGAGI. This CDR3 region has 13 residues. V lost 6 bases and J lost 8; bases outside the gene matches: 6.

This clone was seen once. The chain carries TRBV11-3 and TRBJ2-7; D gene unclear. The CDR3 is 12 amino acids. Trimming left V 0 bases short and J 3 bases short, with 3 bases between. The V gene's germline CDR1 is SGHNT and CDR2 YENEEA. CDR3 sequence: CASSLDGYEQYF. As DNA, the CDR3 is TGTGCCAGCAGCTTAGATGGCTACGAGCAGTACTTC.

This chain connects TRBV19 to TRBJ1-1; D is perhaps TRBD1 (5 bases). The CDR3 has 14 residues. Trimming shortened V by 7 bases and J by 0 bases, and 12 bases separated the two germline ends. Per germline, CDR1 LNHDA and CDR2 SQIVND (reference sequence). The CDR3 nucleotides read TGTGCCAGTACTGAGGGGTTTGTGAACACTGAAGCTTTCTTT. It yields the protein CASTEGFVNTEAFF. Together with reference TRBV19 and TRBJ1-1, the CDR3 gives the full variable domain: DGGITQSPKYLFRKEGQNVTLSCEQNLNHDAMYWYRQDPGQGLRLIYYSQIVNDFQKGDIAEGYSVSREKKESFPLTVTSAQKNPTAFYLCASTEGFVNTEAFFGQGTRLTVV.

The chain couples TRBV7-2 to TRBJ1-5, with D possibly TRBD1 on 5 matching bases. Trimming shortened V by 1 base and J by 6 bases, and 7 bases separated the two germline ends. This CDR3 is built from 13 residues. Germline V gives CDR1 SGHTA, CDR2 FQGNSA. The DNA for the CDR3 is TGTGCCAGCAGCTTAGGGACAATTCAGCCCCAGCATTTT. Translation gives CASSLGTIQPQHF.

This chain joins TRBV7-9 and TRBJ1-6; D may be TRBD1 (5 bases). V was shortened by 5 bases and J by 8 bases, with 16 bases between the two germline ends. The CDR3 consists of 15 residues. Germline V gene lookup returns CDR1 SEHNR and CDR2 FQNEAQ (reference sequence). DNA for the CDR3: TGTGCCAGCAGCCTCGGACACGGGATGGATTCACCCCTCCACTTT. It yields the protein CASSLGHGMDSPLHF.

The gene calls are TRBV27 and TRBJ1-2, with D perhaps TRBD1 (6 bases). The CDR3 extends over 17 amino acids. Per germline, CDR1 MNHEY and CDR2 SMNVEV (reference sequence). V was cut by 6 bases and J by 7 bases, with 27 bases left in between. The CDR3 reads CASSRLNRDRGGGGYTF. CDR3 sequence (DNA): TGTGCCAGCAGCCGACTGAACCGGGACCGGGGAGGGGGTGGCTACACCTTC.

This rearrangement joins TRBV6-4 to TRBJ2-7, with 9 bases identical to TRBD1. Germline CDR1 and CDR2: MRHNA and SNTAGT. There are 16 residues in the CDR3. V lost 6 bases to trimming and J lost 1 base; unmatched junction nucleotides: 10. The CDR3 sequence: CASSSLGTGISYEQYF. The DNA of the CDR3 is TGTGCCAGCAGCTCGTTGGGGACAGGGATTTCCTACGAGCAGTACTTC.

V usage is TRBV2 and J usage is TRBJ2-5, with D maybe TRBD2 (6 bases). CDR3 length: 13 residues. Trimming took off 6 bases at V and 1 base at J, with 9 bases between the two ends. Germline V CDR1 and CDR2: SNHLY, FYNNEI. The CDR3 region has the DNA TGTGCCAGCAGCGGGGGATCCCAAGAGACCCAGTACTTC. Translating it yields CASSGGSQETQYF.